This is a list of T cell receptor beta chains from one sample in a study of blood T cells in healthy people across ages. In TCRdb, the 5' RACE reads were re-called with MiXCR into one record per CDR3 protein. The top ten hold roughly 14% of the sample, which has about a million distinct CDR3 sequences, more than 30% seen once. Source material: blood. These receptor sequences come from a young man in good health. CDR3s include the opening cysteine and the closing phenylalanine or tryptophan. A D gene is named only where the DNA matches it firmly. A row's size may be missing; if present it is once, few, many or a size class.

>TRBV20-1|NA|16|TRBJ2-2|NA
CSARDHRQSNTGELFF
TGCAGTGCTAGAGATCACCGGCAGTCGAACACCGGGGAGCTGTTTTTT
>TRBV12-5|NA|13|TRBJ2-5|NA
CASGSGTQETQYF
TGTGCTAGTGGTTCTGGGACTCAAGAGACCCAGTACTTC
>TRBV4-1|NA|14|TRBJ1-5|TRBD1
CASSHGQGEQPQHF
TGCGCCAGCAGCCATGGACAGGGGGAACAGCCCCAGCATTTT
>TRBV27|few|16|TRBJ1-1|NA
CASSLRDRYMNTEAFF
TGTGCCAGCAGTTTACGAGACAGGTACATGAACACTGAAGCTTTCTTT
>TRBV10-3|few|13|TRBJ1-5|NA
CAISEPFSQPQHF
TGTGCCATCAGTGAGCCGTTTAGTCAGCCCCAGCATTTT
>TRBV6-6|NA|17|TRBJ2-2|TRBD2
CASNWLAGAQGTGELFF
TGTGCCAGCAACTGGCTAGCGGGGGCTCAGGGCACCGGGGAGCTGTTTTTT
>TRBV28|few|18|TRBJ2-1|TRBD2
CASSRPKRTSGSYNEQFF
TGTGCCAGCAGCCGCCCAAAGAGGACTAGCGGGAGCTACAATGAGCAGTTCTTC
>TRBV12-3/TRBV12-4|NA|11|TRBJ1-1|NA
CASRSTGEAFF
TGTGCCAGCAGATCTACAGGGGAAGCTTTCTTT
>TRBV12-3/TRBV12-4|NA|17|TRBJ2-1|TRBD1
CASSQDRGGPPPNEQFF
TGTGCCAGCAGCCAGGACAGGGGAGGCCCTCCGCCCAATGAGCAGTTCTTC
>TRBV29-1|few|13|TRBJ1-2|TRBD1
CSVTGDANYGYTF
TGCAGCGTTACAGGGGACGCTAACTATGGCTACACCTTC
>TRBV5-1|NA|16|TRBJ2-5|TRBD2
CASSREGGGFQETQYF
TGCGCCAGCAGCCGAGAAGGCGGGGGGTTCCAAGAGACCCAGTACTTC
>TRBV7-9|few|16|TRBJ1-4|NA
CASSSSDSTGFVKLFF
TGTGCCAGCAGCTCCTCGGACAGTACCGGATTTGTTAAACTGTTTTTT
>TRBV9|few|14|TRBJ2-3|TRBD2
CASSVDQRGAAQYF
TGTGCCAGCAGCGTAGATCAGCGGGGAGCTGCGCAGTATTTT
>TRBV5-1|NA|14|TRBJ1-2|NA
CASSSTRGSYGYTF
TGCGCCAGCAGCTCCACCCGAGGGAGCTATGGCTACACCTTC
>TRBV10-2|once|12|TRBJ1-5|NA
CASGQQNQPQHF
TGCGCCAGCGGACAGCAGAATCAGCCCCAGCATTTT
>TRBV7-3|NA|12|TRBJ2-3|NA
CASSDRTDTQYF
TGTGCCAGCAGCGACCGCACAGATACGCAGTATTTT
>TRBV29-1|few|16|TRBJ1-1|NA
CSVVVGVRGYRSEAFF
TGCAGCGTTGTTGTTGGGGTCAGGGGTTATAGGTCTGAAGCTTTCTTT
>TRBV20-1|NA|15|TRBJ1-1|NA
CSARSGGGDRTEAFF
TGCAGTGCTAGGAGTGGTGGGGGTGATCGCACTGAAGCTTTCTTT
>TRBV28|NA|13|TRBJ1-1|NA
CASFSRTAAEAFF
TGTGCCAGCTTTTCACGGACTGCCGCTGAAGCTTTCTTT
>TRBV14|few|15|TRBJ2-7|TRBD2
CASSSREGALYEQYF
TGTGCCAGCAGTTCGCGGGAGGGGGCTCTATACGAGCAGTACTTC
>TRBV6-7|few|16|TRBJ1-5|NA
CASSHTATRSNQPQHF
TGTGCCAGCAGCCATACGGCCACGAGGAGCAATCAGCCCCAGCATTTT
>TRBV5-1|few|15|TRBJ2-2|NA
CASSRNPTNTGELFF
TGCGCCAGCAGCAGGAACCCAACGAACACCGGGGAGCTGTTTTTT
>TRBV7-9|NA|17|TRBJ2-3|NA
CASSNLPGGAVRDTQYF
TGTGCCAGCAGCAACCTCCCCGGGGGCGCTGTGAGAGATACGCAGTATTTT
>TRBV28|NA|15|TRBJ1-5|TRBD1
CASINRDRVRQPQHF
TGTGCCAGCATTAACCGGGACAGGGTGAGACAGCCCCAGCATTTT
>TRBV20-1|NA|16|TRBJ2-3|TRBD2
CSTAEGGGISTDTQYF
TGCAGTACAGCGGAAGGCGGGGGGATCTCGACAGATACGCAGTATTTT